Each of the 10 T cell receptor beta chains below was sequenced from the same sample in a study of regulatory T cells in long-lasting Graves disease. TCR beta libraries were built with iRepertoire HTBI primers and Arm-PCR of CDR3 regions. Each CDR3 protein gets one entry after TCRdb re-called the multiplex PCR reads with MiXCR. Among about 460,000 distinct CDR3 sequences listed, 12% to 15% were seen once. Time point given: newly diagnosed GD, antithyroid drugs for less than 3 months. The TCR library used RNA extracted from PBMCs. The same sample was also used in a study of T cells in Graves' hyperthyroidism and ophthalmopathy.

The sample in question was peripheral blood mononuclear cells (PBMCs), obtained at new diagnosis, from a patient treated with antithyroid drugs. The receptors derive from a woman between 45 and 65 years old with Graves disease.

This rearrangement joins TRBV19 to TRBJ2-7; D remains ambiguous. This CDR3 is built from 12 residues. Germline CDR1 is LNHDA and CDR2 is SQIVND (reference sequence). Deletions cut 3 bases from V and 4 bases from J, with 7 bases between. The CDR3 coding sequence is TGTGCCAGTAGTATGCAAGGTTACGAGCAGTACTTC. Amino acid sequence: CASSMQGYEQYF. Full variable domain (outside the CDR3, taken from reference TRBV19 and TRBJ2-7): DGGITQSPKYLFRKEGQNVTLSCEQNLNHDAMYWYRQDPGQGLRLIYYSQIVNDFQKGDIAEGYSVSREKKESFPLTVTSAQKNPTAFYLCASSMQGYEQYFGPGTRLTVT.

The rearrangement links TRBV6-5 to TRBJ2-7; 8 nucleotides agree with TRBD2. The CDR3 runs to 16 residues. Trimming at V came to 3 bases and at J to 7 bases, leaving 14 bases not matched to a gene. The germline CDR1 and CDR2 sequences are MNHEY and SVGAGI. CDR3 residues: CASSYPGGGLYNEQYF. The CDR3 bases are TGTGCCAGCAGTTATCCGGGCGGGGGGCTTTACAATGAGCAGTACTTC.

This clonotype has ten or more counts. The chain joins TRBV28 to TRBJ2-7; D unresolved. Germline values: CDR1 MDHEN, CDR2 SYDVKM. Trimming shortened V by 6 bases and J by 0 bases, and 6 bases separated the two germline ends. The CDR3 is made up of 12 amino acids. Written as DNA, the CDR3 is TGTGCCAGCAGCCACATCTCCTACGAGCAGTACTTC. Translation gives CASSHISYEQYF. The full variable domain, completed using reference TRBV28 and TRBJ2-7, is DVKVTQSSRYLVKRTGEKVFLECVQDMDHENMFWYRQDPGLGLRLIYFSYDVKMKEKGDIPEGYSVSREKKERFSLILESASTNQTSMYLCASSHISYEQYFGPGTRLTVT.

This clonotype was seen just once. This sequence joins TRBV25-1 and TRBJ1-1; D is perhaps TRBD1 (5 bases). Germline V gene sequence: CDR1 MGHDK, CDR2 SYGVNS. V lost 1 base to trimming and J lost 4 bases, with 10 bases between them. The CDR3 covers 14 residues. The CDR3 sequence: CASSESGRATEAFF. The CDR3 DNA reads TGTGCCAGCAGTGAATCGGGCAGGGCCACTGAAGCTTTCTTT. Using reference TRBV25-1 and TRBJ1-1 for the parts outside the CDR3, the full variable domain is EADIYQTPRYLVIGTGKKITLECSQTMGHDKMYWYQQDPGMELHLIHYSYGVNSTEKGDLSSESTVSRIRTEHFPLTLESARPSHTSQYLCASSESGRATEAFFGQGTRLTVV.

V is TRBV12-3 or TRBV12-4 and J is TRBJ2-1; tentatively, D is TRBD2 (6 bases). V shed 3 bases and J shed 2 bases, with 23 bases lying between them. The CDR3 extends over 19 amino acids. Written as DNA, the CDR3 is TGTGCCAGCAGTTTTGTGGGGACGGGCAGCGGGTGGGCCTACAATGAGCAGTTCTTC. It yields the protein CASSFVGTGSGWAYNEQFF.

In its sample, this clonotype was seen many times. The chain is built from TRBV11-2 and TRBJ2-1; 12 nucleotides align to TRBD2. With V trimmed by 5 bases and J by 0 bases, 2 bases remained unmatched. Germline CDR1 is SGHAT and CDR2 is FQNNGV. This CDR3 is built from 16 residues. In DNA, the CDR3 is TGTGCCAGCAGCCGGACTAGCGGGAACTCCTACAATGAGCAGTTCTTC. Its translation is CASSRTSGNSYNEQFF. Full variable domain (remainder filled in from reference TRBV11-2 and TRBJ2-1): EAGVAQSPRYKIIEKRQSVAFWCNPISGHATLYWYQQILGQGPKLLIQFQNNGVVDDSQLPKDRFSAERLKGVDSTLKIQPAKLEDSAVYLCASSRTSGNSYNEQFFGPGTRLTVL.

Only a few counts were recorded for this clonotype. This chain joins TRBV3-1 and TRBJ2-2; the D gene is possibly TRBD2 (6 bases). CDR3 length: 18 residues. In germline, CDR1 is LGHDT, CDR2 YNNKEL (reference sequence). V gave up 4 bases and J gave up 0 bases, with 18 bases separating them. This CDR3 is CASSPKADSGPNTGELFF. The CDR3 bases are TGTGCCAGCAGCCCCAAGGCCGATAGCGGTCCGAACACCGGGGAGCTGTTTTTT.

The sample holds many counts of this clonotype. The rearrangement joins TRBV2 to TRBJ2-7, with no clear D. This CDR3 spans 11 amino acids. The ends were cut back, 7 bases at V and 6 bases at J, with 10 bases in the middle. Germline lookup yields CDR1 SNHLY and CDR2 FYNNEI. The CDR3 is CASTPYGEQYF. The CDR3 bases are TGTGCCAGCACCCCGTACGGCGAGCAGTACTTC.

This clonotype came up a few times. The rearrangement links TRBV7-3 to TRBJ2-5; D not certain. The CDR3 covers 14 residues. Per the germline V gene, CDR1 is SGHTA and CDR2 is FQGTGA. The V gene lost 0 bases and the J gene lost 1 base, with 6 bases spanning the gap. In DNA form, the CDR3 reads TGTGCCAGCAGCTTAACCCACGGCCAAGAGACCCAGTACTTC. Protein product: CASSLTHGQETQYF.

The table lists this clonotype with many counts. The chain carries TRBV29-1 and TRBJ2-5; D may be TRBD1 (6 bases). There are 16 residues in the CDR3. With 5 bases removed from V and 2 bases from J, the gap between germline ends came to 21 bases. Germline V lookup: CDR1 SQVTM, CDR2 ANQGSEA. CDR3 residues: CSVYPHQGMPQETQYF. The CDR3 DNA sequence: TGCAGCGTTTATCCCCATCAGGGGATGCCTCAAGAGACCCAGTACTTC.